The rows below give T cell receptor beta chains drawn from one sample of a study of lymphopenia after photon versus proton radiotherapy. Repertoires were generated with immunoSEQ multiplex PCR, while TCRdb's copy carries only in-frame clones and drops some. The sample holds about 26,000 clones, roughly four fifths seen once. The specimen was peripheral blood, collected from a patient treated with photon-based radiotherapy. These receptors came from a woman in her forties or fifties with pancreatic cancer. Both conserved end residues are part of each CDR3. Fields, in order: V gene, J gene, CDR3 protein.

V gene: TRBV18
J gene: TRBJ2-7
CDR3 protein: CASSPNTGTYEQYF

V gene: TRBV29-1
J gene: TRBJ2-1
CDR3 protein: CSVLGTSGRGSYNEQFF

V gene: TRBV27
J gene: TRBJ1-2
CDR3 protein: CASSLSGGYRGNYGYTF

V gene: TRBV27
J gene: TRBJ2-1
CDR3 protein: CASSPASGFHNEQFF

V gene: TRBV11-1
J gene: TRBJ1-2
CDR3 protein: CASSEDRGEGYTF

V gene: TRBV5-1
J gene: TRBJ1-2
CDR3 protein: CASSLEQSYGYTF

V gene: TRBV6-1
J gene: TRBJ1-2
CDR3 protein: CASRVDRGRSYGYTF

V gene: TRBV5-1
J gene: TRBJ2-1
CDR3 protein: CASSSLAGGNNEQFF

V gene: TRBV28
J gene: TRBJ1-5
CDR3 protein: CASSRTGNNQPQHF

V gene: TRBV11-3
J gene: TRBJ1-5
CDR3 protein: CASSLEFNQPQHF

V gene: TRBV6-5
J gene: TRBJ1-2
CDR3 protein: CASSYAARYGYTF

V gene: TRBV27
J gene: TRBJ2-7
CDR3 protein: CASSLTGREQYF

V gene: TRBV11-3
J gene: TRBJ2-2
CDR3 protein: CASSLTVGTEEYTGELFF

V gene: TRBV6-1
J gene: TRBJ2-1
CDR3 protein: CASSGTSGDNEQFF

V gene: TRBV7-9
J gene: TRBJ2-3
CDR3 protein: CASSLAGGASTDTQYF